Following are 28 T cell receptor beta chains from one sample sequenced in a study of CD8 T cells in Susac syndrome. RNA amounts of about 0.45 to 1 ug underwent reverse transcription with random hexamers. TCRdb recomputed calls from the immunoSEQ multiplex PCR reads with MiXCR, one row per CDR3 protein. The table has about 69,000 distinct CDR3 sequences, about 91% seen once; the top ten hold 0.5% to 0.6%. The sequenced sample was CD8+ T cells from PBMCs. The receptor set was obtained from a human donor with multiple sclerosis.

This rearrangement joins TRBV6-6 to TRBJ1-2; 8 nucleotides align to TRBD1. The CDR3 sequence is 15 residues long. V shed 0 bases and J 3 bases; nucleotides not matched to a gene: 3. The germline V gene has CDR1 MNHNY and CDR2 SVGAGI (reference sequence). The CDR3 DNA reads as TGTGCCAGCAGTTACTCGAACAGGGGGTACTATGGCTACACCTTC. It yields the protein CASSYSNRGYYGYTF.

The chain combines TRBV4-1 with TRBJ2-1, with D perhaps TRBD2 (6 bases). The CDR3 is 18 amino acids. Germline V gene data show CDR1 as MGHRA and CDR2 as YSYEKL. Trimming took 3 bases from V and 2 from J, leaving 20 bases between them. CDR3 amino acids: CASSQPYGAGFAYNEQFF. CDR3 DNA: TGCGCCAGCAGCCAGCCTTATGGGGCGGGGTTTGCCTACAATGAGCAGTTCTTC.

V gene TRBV5-6 combines with J gene TRBJ1-2; D gene unclear. This CDR3 region has 11 residues. Germline assignment: CDR1 SGHDT and CDR2 YYEEEE. Trimming took 6 bases from V and 3 from J, leaving 6 bases between them. CDR3 nucleotide sequence: TGTGCCAGCAACTCTGACTATGGCTACACCTTC. Amino acids: CASNSDYGYTF.

The chain has TRBV12-3 or TRBV12-4 and TRBJ2-7; D perhaps matches TRBD2 (5 bases). Trimming took 1 base from V and 0 from J, leaving 13 bases between them. The length of the CDR3 is 16 residues. The CDR3 bases are TGTGCCAGCAGTTTAGAAGAGCGGATAACCTCCTACGAGCAGTACTTC. It encodes CASSLEERITSYEQYF.

J is TRBJ2-3 and V is TRBV7-8; D is perhaps TRBD2 (6 bases). V dropped 5 bases and J dropped 4 bases, with 13 bases sitting between them. Per the germline V gene, CDR1 is SGHVS and CDR2 is FQNEAQ. The CDR3 contains 14 residues. The CDR3 DNA reads TGTGCCAGCAGCGTGGGAGGCGACCCAGATACGCAGTATTTT. It is translated as CASSVGGDPDTQYF.

The chain links TRBV15 to TRBJ1-1, with D hard to call. The ends were cut back, 0 bases at V and 1 base at J, with 6 bases in the middle. This CDR3 region has 14 residues. In germline, CDR1 is LNHNV, CDR2 YYDKDF (reference sequence). The CDR3 is CATSRDNGNTEAFF. The DNA of the CDR3 is TGTGCCACCAGCAGAGATAATGGGAACACTGAAGCTTTCTTT.

This clonotype was picked up a small number of times. The chain couples TRBV7-8 to TRBJ2-7; D may match TRBD1 or TRBD2 (5 bases each). There are 12 residues in the CDR3. Germline V gene lookup returns CDR1 SGHVS and CDR2 FQNEAQ. Trimming took off 8 bases at V and 3 bases at J, with 11 bases between the two ends. In DNA form, the CDR3 reads TGTGCCAGCTCGGGACCGTTCTACGAGCAGTACTTC. Its translation is CASSGPFYEQYF.

This sequence joins TRBV5-6 and TRBJ2-7, with D perhaps assigned TRBD1 or TRBD2 (5 bases each). The CDR3 has 17 residues. Germline V gene sequence: CDR1 SGHDT, CDR2 YYEEEE. Trimming took off 0 bases at V and 2 bases at J, with 18 bases between the two ends. The DNA for the CDR3 is TGTGCCAGCAGCTTGGGGGGGACGTGGGATAGGGCCTACGAGCAGTACTTC. Its translation is CASSLGGTWDRAYEQYF.

J is TRBJ2-7 and V is TRBV15; the D is unclear. CDR1 is LNHNV and CDR2 is YYDKDF in the germline V gene (reference sequence). V lost 6 bases, J lost 0 bases, and 3 bases lay in between. This CDR3 comprises 11 residues. CDR3: CATRGSYEQYF. The CDR3 nucleotides read TGTGCCACCAGGGGCTCCTACGAGCAGTACTTC.

The rearrangement joins TRBV24-1 to TRBJ2-5; TRBD2 aligns across 7 bases. The CDR3 extends over 17 amino acids. Germline V gene data show CDR1 as KGHDR and CDR2 as SFDVKD. The J segment lost 4 bases and the V segment lost 0 bases, leaving 10 bases of the junction unmatched. The CDR3 protein is CATSDLGGGRAPETQYF. CDR3 nucleotide sequence: TGTGCCACCAGTGATTTGGGCGGGGGTCGGGCCCCAGAGACCCAGTACTTC.

The V and J genes are TRBV5-6 and TRBJ2-7; D not resolved. The CDR3 is 14 residues long. The V end lost 1 base, the J end lost 1 base, and 9 bases lay between the germline ends. Germline V lookup: CDR1 SGHDT, CDR2 YYEEEE. The CDR3 region is CASSLSLLSYEQYF. The CDR3 DNA is TGTGCCAGCAGCTTGAGTTTACTTTCCTACGAGCAGTACTTC.

The chain uses TRBV13 and TRBJ1-1, with TRBD1 matching 8 bases. The CDR3 runs 16 residues. The germline V gene has CDR1 PRHDT and CDR2 FYEKMQ (reference sequence). Trimming took 0 bases from V and 5 from J; bases not matched to a gene: 8. CDR3 DNA: TGTGCCAGCAGCTTAGGCACCCAGGGGGCTTGGACTGAAGCTTTCTTT. Its translation is CASSLGTQGAWTEAFF.

This rearrangement joins TRBV7-9 to TRBJ1-2; D unresolved. The CDR3 length is 14 residues. Between the trimmed V and J ends, which lost 3 bases and 2 bases, there was a span of 10 bases. Looked up from germline, CDR1 is SEHNR and CDR2 is FQNEAQ (reference sequence). CDR3 loop: CASSFSTQNYGYTF. CDR3 coding DNA: TGTGCCAGCAGCTTTTCGACGCAAAACTATGGCTACACCTTC.

The chain combines TRBV2 with TRBJ2-7; possibly TRBD1 or TRBD2 for D (5 bases each). V lost 0 bases to trimming and J lost 6 bases, with 21 bases between them. This CDR3 is built from 17 residues. Germline lookup yields CDR1 SNHLY and CDR2 FYNNEI. CDR3 in DNA: TGTGCCAGCAGTGAAGCGCTTGGGGTGGGGCTAGCTCTCGAGCAGTACTTC. Protein product: CASSEALGVGLALEQYF.

The chain joins TRBV11-1 to TRBJ1-1; a possible D gene is TRBD1 (6 bases). This CDR3 is built from 14 residues. Germline V gene lookup returns CDR1 SGHAT and CDR2 FQDESV (reference sequence). V was shortened by 8 bases and J by 4 bases, with 17 bases between the two germline ends. This chain's CDR3 is CASQPFQGSTEAFF. CDR3 sequence (DNA): TGTGCCAGCCAGCCATTTCAGGGGAGCACTGAAGCTTTCTTT.

The chain combines TRBV19 with TRBJ2-1; D remains ambiguous. The CDR3 is 15 amino acids. V lost 1 base to trimming and J lost 4 bases, with 11 bases between them. From germline, CDR1 is LNHDA and CDR2 SQIVND (reference sequence). The DNA of the CDR3 is TGTGCCAGTAGTATAGGTCAGGTCCGGTACAATGAGCAGTTCTTC. Its translation is CASSIGQVRYNEQFF.

This chain links TRBV28 with TRBJ1-3; D ambiguous. The germline V gene encodes CDR1 MDHEN and CDR2 SYDVKM. There are 12 residues in the CDR3. V gave up 7 bases and J gave up 4 bases, with 8 bases separating them. CDR3 amino acids: CASTPGGNTIYF. CDR3 in DNA: TGTGCCAGCACTCCGGGGGGAAACACCATATATTTT.

The chain employs TRBV20-1 and TRBJ2-7, with 11 bases lining up with TRBD2. The junction had 8 bases not matched to a gene; V was cut back by 3 bases and J by 1 base. The length of the CDR3 is 16 residues. Germline V lookup: CDR1 DFQATT, CDR2 SNEGSKA (reference sequence). CDR3 sequence (DNA): TGCAGTGCTAGCCCCGGGACTAGCGGATATTCCTACGAGCAGTACTTC. It encodes CSASPGTSGYSYEQYF.

The chain is built from TRBV6-5 and TRBJ1-1, with a tentative D call TRBD1 (5 bases). This CDR3 region has 14 residues. Germline-derived CDR1 and CDR2 are MNHEY and SVGAGI. The V end lost 3 bases, the J end lost 3 bases, and 11 bases lay between the germline ends. In DNA, the CDR3 is TGTGCCAGCAGTTATGCAGGGACGGACACTGAAGCTTTCTTT. This codes for CASSYAGTDTEAFF.

This rearrangement joins TRBV6-5 to TRBJ2-7; 7 positions match TRBD2. J was trimmed by 10 bases and V by 8 bases; bases with no gene match: 8. The CDR3 is 11 residues long. Germline CDR1 reads MNHEY; CDR2 reads SVGAGI. This CDR3 is CASSSGGKQYF. CDR3 bases: TGTGCCAGCTCTAGCGGCGGTAAACAGTACTTC.

This chain joins TRBV28 and TRBJ2-5; no reliable D call. CDR3 length: 11 residues. Per germline, CDR1 MDHEN and CDR2 SYDVKM. Trimming pared 7 bases from V and 5 bases from J, leaving 8 bases between. CDR3 sequence reads: CASTFGETQYF. The CDR3 nucleotides read TGTGCCAGCACCTTTGGGGAGACCCAGTACTTC.

V and J are TRBV4-3 and TRBJ1-1; D is ambiguous. Trimming took off 0 bases at V and 4 bases at J, with 9 bases between the two ends. The CDR3 totals 14 residues. The germline CDR1 and CDR2 sequences are LGHNA and YSLEER. The CDR3 reads CASSQDQWGTEAFF. Here the CDR3 DNA reads TGCGCCAGCAGCCAAGATCAGTGGGGCACTGAAGCTTTCTTT.

V and J are TRBV7-2 and TRBJ2-7; the D gene is possibly TRBD2 (6 bases). This CDR3 comprises 13 residues. Germline-derived CDR1 and CDR2 are SGHTA and FQGNSA. V shed 4 bases and J shed 9 bases, with 16 bases lying between them. CDR3 amino acids: CASSWDSRRGQYF. CDR3 DNA: TGTGCCAGCAGCTGGGACTCCCGGCGCGGGCAGTACTTC.

The chain recombines TRBV12-3 or TRBV12-4 with TRBJ2-7; unclear D gene. The CDR3 is made up of 14 amino acids. V was clipped by 6 bases and J by 6 bases, with 18 bases between them. This CDR3 is CASSPFPRGTEQYF. The DNA of the CDR3 is TGTGCCAGCAGCCCCTTTCCTCGTGGAACCGAGCAGTACTTC.

V gene TRBV4-1 combines with J gene TRBJ2-1, with D perhaps matching TRBD1 (6 bases). The germline V and J ends were trimmed by 4 bases and 5 bases, with 12 bases remaining between them. The CDR3 loop spans 14 amino acids. Germline V gene sequence: CDR1 MGHRA, CDR2 YSYEKL. The CDR3 region has the DNA TGCGCCAGCAGCCCGGACAGTTTGGACAATGAGCAGTTCTTC. Translating it yields CASSPDSLDNEQFF.

V usage is TRBV7-9 and J usage is TRBJ2-3, with a possible D match to TRBD2 (6 bases). The germline V and J ends were trimmed by 4 bases and 2 bases, with 19 bases remaining between them. This CDR3 is built from 17 residues. Germline CDR1 is SEHNR and CDR2 is FQNEAQ (reference sequence). The CDR3 region has the DNA TGTGCCAGCAGCTCACCAAAAACCGGGACTTACACAGATACGCAGTATTTT. Protein product: CASSSPKTGTYTDTQYF. Looking up the rest from reference TRBV7-9 and TRBJ2-3 gives the full variable domain: DTGVSQNPRHKITKRGQNVTFRCDPISEHNRLYWYRQTLGQGPEFLTYFQNEAQLEKSRLLSDRFSAERPKGSFSTLEIQRTEQGDSAMYLCASSSPKTGTYTDTQYFGPGTRLTVL.

The table lists this clonotype with a count of one. CDR3 bases: TGTGCCAGTGGAGAACAGGGAGGAAAGGAAAAACTGTTTTTT. This gives the protein CASGEQGGKEKLFF. The gene calls are TRBV3-1 and TRBJ1-4, with D possibly being TRBD1 (6 bases). The CDR3 covers 14 residues. The germline CDR1 and CDR2 sequences are LGHDT and YNNKEL (reference sequence). Deletions cut 9 bases from V and 8 bases from J, with 19 bases between. Complete variable domain (other parts from reference TRBV3-1 and TRBJ1-4): DTAVSQTPKYLVTQMGNDKSIKCEQNLGHDTMYWYKQDSKKFLKIMFSYNNKELIINETVPNRFSPKSPDKAHLNLHINSLELGDSAVYFCASGEQGGKEKLFFGSGTQLSVL.

V usage is TRBV5-1 and J usage is TRBJ2-7, with D unclear. The CDR3 is 13 amino acids. CDR1 is SGHRS and CDR2 is YFSETQ in the germline V gene. V shed 0 bases and J shed 3 bases, with 7 bases lying between them. The CDR3 here is CASSLAASYEQYF. CDR3 sequence (DNA): TGCGCCAGCAGCTTGGCGGCCAGCTACGAGCAGTACTTC.